One and the same sample provided the 26 T cell receptor beta chains below, sequenced in a study of blood T cell repertoires in COVID-19. The table came from immunoSEQ multiplex PCR; TCRdb's copy has only in-frame clones and leaves some out. The sample lists some 52,000 clones, around four fifths seen once, with roughly 3% in the top ten. The source material was peripheral blood. These receptors were collected from a man in his fifties with acute or convalescent COVID-19.

The V gene is TRBV13, the J gene TRBJ2-2, with 11 positions matching TRBD2. Germline CDR1 is PRHDT and CDR2 is FYEKMQ (reference sequence). V shed 5 bases and J 1 base; nucleotides not matched to a gene: 3. The CDR3 covers 16 residues. The CDR3 sequence is CASSPGTSGNTGELFF. CDR3 nucleotides: TGTGCCAGCAGCCCTGGGACTAGCGGGAACACCGGGGAGCTGTTTTTT.

The chain combines TRBV10-3 with TRBJ2-2; the match to TRBD1 covers 9 bases. The CDR3 extends over 15 amino acids. In germline, CDR1 is ENHRY, CDR2 SYGVKD. V lost 6 bases, J lost 3 bases, and 5 bases stayed unmatched. CDR3 loop: CAISGDRADTGELFF. The CDR3 region has the DNA TGTGCCATCAGCGGGGACAGGGCCGACACCGGGGAGCTGTTTTTT.

This rearrangement joins TRBV7-3 to TRBJ1-2, with D possibly TRBD1 on 6 matching bases. In germline, CDR1 is SGHTA, CDR2 FQGTGA. V was cut by 0 bases and J by 7 bases, with 12 bases left in between. This CDR3 is 14 amino acids long. The CDR3 region has the DNA TGTGCCAGCAGCTTAACGACGGGGGGCTCTGGCTACACCTTC. Its translation is CASSLTTGGSGYTF.

The chain has TRBV5-1 and TRBJ1-6; 8 bases line up with TRBD1. Germline V lookup: CDR1 SGHRS, CDR2 YFSETQ. The CDR3 length is 15 residues. The ends lost 2 bases at V and 10 bases at J; junction bases unmatched: 8. Here the CDR3 DNA reads TGCGCCAGCAGCTTAGCTGGGACAGGTGAATCACCCCTCCACTTT. Translation: CASSLAGTGESPLHF. Full variable domain (missing parts from reference TRBV5-1 and TRBJ1-6): KAGVTQTPRYLIKTRGQQVTLSCSPISGHRSVSWYQQTPGQGLQFLFEYFSETQRNKGNFPGRFSGRQFSNSRSEMNVSTLELGDSALYLCASSLAGTGESPLHFGNGTRLTVT.

This chain links TRBV19 with TRBJ2-7, with TRBD2 matching 8 bases. The CDR3 sequence is 15 residues long. CDR1 LNHDA and CDR2 SQIVND come from the germline V gene (reference sequence). V shed 6 bases, J shed 2 bases, and the junction held 9 bases outside the gene matches. The DNA of the CDR3 is TGTGCCAGTAGCCCACTAGCGGCGCCTACCTACGAGCAGTACTTC. Its translation is CASSPLAAPTYEQYF.

The V and J genes are TRBV3-1 (or the pseudogene TRBV3-2) and TRBJ2-5; TRBD2 matches at 7 bases. Germline-derived CDR1 and CDR2 are LGHDT and YNNKEL (reference sequence). V lost 3 bases, J lost 2 bases, and 6 bases stayed unmatched. The CDR3 covers 15 residues. This chain's CDR3 is CASSHPSSGQETQYF. The DNA for the CDR3 is TGTGCCAGCAGCCATCCCTCTAGCGGACAAGAGACCCAGTACTTC.

The rearrangement joins TRBV9 to TRBJ2-3; 9 nucleotides align to TRBD2. CDR1 and CDR2 from the germline V gene are SGDLS and YYNGEE. This CDR3 has 14 amino acids. The V segment lost 4 bases and the J segment 9 bases; nucleotides outside the gene matches: 9. CDR3 region: CASSSSSGVQTQYF. CDR3 nucleotide sequence: TGTGCCAGCAGCTCGTCTAGCGGGGTACAAACGCAGTATTTT.

The chain's CDR3 is CASSIERAEPQHF. The CDR3 region has the DNA TGTGCCAGTAGTATCGAGAGGGCGGAGCCCCAGCATTTT. The chain carries TRBV19 and TRBJ1-5; no reliable D call. Trimming removed 3 bases from V and 8 bases from J, with 11 bases in between. The CDR3 consists of 13 residues. Looked up from germline, CDR1 is LNHDA and CDR2 is SQIVND (reference sequence).

This clone came up a few times. The chain carries TRBV11-1 and TRBJ2-1; 8 nucleotides agree with TRBD2. This CDR3 contains 15 residues. The germline V gene has CDR1 SGHAT and CDR2 FQDESV (reference sequence). Unmatched junction bases numbered 9, after V lost 5 bases and J lost 6 bases. The CDR3 reads CASSLQAGASNEQFF. DNA of the CDR3: TGTGCCAGCAGCCTCCAAGCGGGAGCCAGCAATGAGCAGTTCTTC.

The gene calls are TRBV7-3 and TRBJ2-3; 8 bases agree with TRBD2. V lost 5 bases and J lost 4; bases outside the gene matches: 8. Germline values: CDR1 SGHTA, CDR2 FQGTGA. The CDR3 consists of 15 residues. CDR3 sequence reads: CASSPRSGGADTQYF. The CDR3 nucleotides read TGTGCCAGCAGCCCGAGGAGCGGGGGAGCAGATACGCAGTATTTT.

V is TRBV7-8 and J is TRBJ2-1; 9 nucleotides agree with TRBD2. Germline-derived CDR1 and CDR2 are SGHVS and FQNEAQ. This CDR3 spans 18 amino acids. The junction had 18 bases not matched to a gene; V was cut back by 6 bases and J by 6 bases. CDR3 sequence: CASRMGILPAGGSNEQFF. The CDR3, as DNA: TGTGCCAGCAGGATGGGGATCCTTCCGGCGGGAGGGTCCAATGAGCAGTTCTTC.

The chain recombines TRBV28 with TRBJ1-2, with a possible D match to TRBD1 (5 bases). The germline CDR1 and CDR2 sequences are MDHEN and SYDVKM. This CDR3 is 17 amino acids long. Deletions cut 3 bases from V and 6 bases from J, with 23 bases between. The CDR3 nucleotides are TGTGCCAGCAGTTTGTCGTCAGGGAGGGAAAGAGGGAATGGCTACACCTTC. This encodes CASSLSSGRERGNGYTF.

J is TRBJ1-2 and V is TRBV14, with TRBD1 identical over 10 bases. CDR3 length: 12 amino acids. V dropped 5 bases and J dropped 10; count of bases not matched to a gene: 4. Germline assignment: CDR1 SGHDN and CDR2 FVKESK. In nucleotides, the CDR3 is TGTGCCAGCAGCGACAGGGGGCTTATCTACACCTTC. Its translation is CASSDRGLIYTF.

The V and J genes are TRBV12-5 and TRBJ1-6; 7 nucleotides agree with TRBD1. Trimming took 5 bases from V and 8 from J; bases not matched to a gene: 6. Germline V gene sequence: CDR1 LGHNT, CDR2 FRNRAP. This CDR3 is built from 14 residues. CDR3 residues: CASGPTGEDSPLHF. CDR3 nucleotides: TGTGCTAGTGGTCCTACAGGGGAGGATTCACCCCTCCACTTT.

This clone was picked up one time. The chain recombines TRBV6-5 with TRBJ1-1, with D possibly TRBD1 on 6 matching bases. CDR1 and CDR2 from the germline V gene are MNHEY and SVGAGI. This CDR3 is built from 11 residues. V lost 6 bases to trimming and J lost 11 bases, with 13 bases between them. For the CDR3, the DNA is TGTGCCAGCAGACAGGGACATAAGGCTTTCTTT. Residues: CASRQGHKAFF.

As DNA, the CDR3 is TGTGCCAGCAGCACTAGACAGGGGCTCATGAACACTGAAGCTTTCTTT. It encodes CASSTRQGLMNTEAFF. This sequence joins TRBV28 and TRBJ1-1, with TRBD1 matching over 8 bases. Germline V CDR1 and CDR2: MDHEN, SYDVKM. The CDR3 extends over 16 amino acids. V lost 6 bases, J lost 0 bases, and 9 bases stayed unmatched.

The gene calls are TRBV6-1 and TRBJ2-5; the match to TRBD2 covers 8 bases. The CDR3 covers 14 residues. Germline CDR1 and CDR2: MNHNS and SASEGT. V trimming: 2 bases; J trimming: 7 bases; junction bases outside the gene matches: 6. CDR3 coding DNA: TGTGCCAGCAGTGAATTAGGCGGGGGGCGGACCCAGTACTTC. It is translated as CASSELGGGRTQYF.

CDR3 sequence (DNA): TGTGCCAGCTCACCGGGGGGGTTCGCTAATGAAAAACTGTTTTTT. Its protein is CASSPGGFANEKLFF. This chain joins TRBV18 and TRBJ1-4; maybe TRBD1 (5 bases). Germline loops: CDR1 KGHSH, CDR2 LQKENI. Trimming cost V 3 bases and J 3 bases, with 11 bases left between them. The CDR3 covers 15 residues.

This clone appeared a few times. The chain combines TRBV18 with TRBJ2-5; 9 bases agree with TRBD2. The CDR3 is made up of 15 amino acids. With V trimmed by 6 bases and J by 4 bases, 9 bases remained unmatched. Germline assignment: CDR1 KGHSH and CDR2 LQKENI. Here the CDR3 reads CASSPRGGVGETQYF. The DNA for the CDR3 is TGTGCCAGCTCTCCGCGGGGGGGAGTTGGAGAGACCCAGTACTTC.

The V and J genes are TRBV7-3 and TRBJ1-1; D is uncertain. CDR1 is SGHTA, CDR2 FQGTGA, per germline. The length of the CDR3 is 16 residues. V gave up 1 base and J gave up 5 bases, with 17 bases separating them. CDR3 nucleotide sequence: TGTGCCAGCAGCTTAATGGTTGTCGCAGTCCGTACTGAAGCTTTCTTT. It specifies CASSLMVVAVRTEAFF. The variable domain in full, completed from reference TRBV7-3 and TRBJ1-1, reads GAGVSQTPSNKVTEKGKYVELRCDPISGHTALYWYRQSLGQGPEFLIYFQGTGAADDSGLPNDRFFAVRPEGSVSTLKIQRTERGDSAVYLCASSLMVVAVRTEAFFGQGTRLTVV.

The V and J genes are TRBV27 and TRBJ1-4; 9 nucleotides match TRBD1. The CDR3 totals 13 residues. V was pared by 6 bases and J by 7 bases, with 3 bases of the junction left unmatched. In germline, CDR1 is MNHEY, CDR2 SMNVEV (reference sequence). The DNA for the CDR3 is TGTGCCAGCAGGGGACAGGGATTTGAAAAACTGTTTTTT. Protein: CASRGQGFEKLFF.

The rearrangement uses TRBV28 and TRBJ2-5; perhaps TRBD1 as D (6 bases). Germline-derived CDR1 and CDR2 are MDHEN and SYDVKM. The V end lost 6 bases, the J end lost 1 base, and 18 bases lay between the germline ends. The CDR3 length is 16 residues. The CDR3 nucleotides are TGTGCCAGCAGGTCTAATAGGGACACCTCCCAAGAGACCCAGTACTTC. Its protein is CASRSNRDTSQETQYF.

The V call is TRBV18, the J call TRBJ2-5; tentative D call: TRBD2 (6 bases). Trimming pared 3 bases from V and 1 base from J, leaving 9 bases between. CDR3 length equals 14 residues. The V gene's germline CDR1 is KGHSH and CDR2 LQKENI. In DNA form, the CDR3 reads TGTGCCAGCTCACCGGGGGGTGCCCAAGAGACCCAGTACTTC. Translating gives CASSPGGAQETQYF.

The rearrangement links TRBV20-1 to TRBJ2-7; TRBD2 aligns across 10 bases. CDR3 size: 15 residues. Per germline, CDR1 DFQATT and CDR2 SNEGSKA (reference sequence). The V and J ends lost 3 bases and 1 base, in that order; junction bases with no gene match: 6. CDR3 residues: CSASGLAESSYEQYF. CDR3 DNA: TGCAGTGCTAGTGGACTAGCGGAGAGTTCCTACGAGCAGTACTTC.

J is TRBJ1-6 and V is TRBV11-1; D is uncertain. Germline assignment: CDR1 SGHAT and CDR2 FQDESV (reference sequence). The V gene lost 5 bases and the J gene lost 6 bases, with 11 bases spanning the gap. There are 14 residues in the CDR3. CDR3 sequence: CASSTDRGNSPLHF. The CDR3 DNA reads as TGTGCCAGCAGCACAGACCGGGGTAATTCACCCCTCCACTTT.

The chain couples TRBV19 to TRBJ2-2; a weak D match, TRBD1 (5 bases). There are 14 residues in the CDR3. V was shortened by 5 bases and J by 4 bases, with 11 bases between the two germline ends. Germline values: CDR1 LNHDA, CDR2 SQIVND (reference sequence). The CDR3 DNA follows: TGTGCCAGTAGTCTGGGGCTTTTCACCGGGGAGCTGTTTTTT. Translating gives CASSLGLFTGELFF.